The T cell receptor beta chain under discussion was sequenced for a study of blood T cells in healthy people across ages. The length of the CDR3 is 17 residues. CDR1 KGHSH and CDR2 LQKENI come from the germline V gene. Between the trimmed V and J ends, which lost 4 bases and 2 bases, there was a span of 20 bases. Combining a sample-barcoded 5' primer with a J-beta primer mix, a second PCR ran for about 7 to 11 cycles. TCRdb ran MiXCR on the 5' RACE reads and lists one entry per CDR3 protein. The data contain under 950,000 distinct CDR3 sequences, about 20% of them singletons. V usage is TRBV18 and J usage is TRBJ1-2, with D maybe TRBD1 (6 bases). What was sequenced was blood. This receptor was identified in a man aged 65 to 79 in good health. The CDR3 reads CASSQGQLSTFNYGYTF. CDR3 coding DNA: TGTGCCAGCTCACAGGGACAACTATCTACTTTCAACTATGGCTACACCTTC. Complete variable domain (other parts from reference TRBV18 and TRBJ1-2): NAGVMQNPRHLVRRRGQEARLRCSPMKGHSHVYWYRQLPEEGLKFMVYLQKENIIDESGMPKERFSAEFPKEGPSILRIQQVVRGDSAAYFCASSQGQLSTFNYGYTFGSGTRLTVV.